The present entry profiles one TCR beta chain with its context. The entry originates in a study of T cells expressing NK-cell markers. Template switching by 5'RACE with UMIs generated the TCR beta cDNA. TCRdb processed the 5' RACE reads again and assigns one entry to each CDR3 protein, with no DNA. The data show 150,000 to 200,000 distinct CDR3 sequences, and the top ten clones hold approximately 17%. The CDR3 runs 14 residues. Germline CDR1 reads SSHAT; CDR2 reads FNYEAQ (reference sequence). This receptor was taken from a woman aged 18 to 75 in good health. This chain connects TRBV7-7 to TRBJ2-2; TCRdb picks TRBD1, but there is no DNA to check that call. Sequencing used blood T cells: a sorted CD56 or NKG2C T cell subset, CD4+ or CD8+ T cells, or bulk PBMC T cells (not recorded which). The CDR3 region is CASSLSQGSGELFF.